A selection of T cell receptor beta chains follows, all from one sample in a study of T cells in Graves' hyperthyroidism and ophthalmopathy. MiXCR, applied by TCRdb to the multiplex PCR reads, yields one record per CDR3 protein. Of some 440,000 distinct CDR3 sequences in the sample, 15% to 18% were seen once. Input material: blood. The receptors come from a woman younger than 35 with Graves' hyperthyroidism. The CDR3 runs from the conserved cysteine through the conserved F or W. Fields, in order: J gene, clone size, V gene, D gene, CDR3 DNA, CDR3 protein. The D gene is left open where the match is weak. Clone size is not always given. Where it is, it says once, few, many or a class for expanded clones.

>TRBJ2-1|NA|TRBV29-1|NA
TGCAGCGGGAACAAGAACAATGAGCAGTTCTTC
CSGNKNNEQFF
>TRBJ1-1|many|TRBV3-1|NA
TGTGCCAGCAGCCAAGGCCCAAACACTGAAGCTTTCTTT
CASSQGPNTEAFF
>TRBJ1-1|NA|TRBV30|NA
TGTGCCTGGAGTCATGGGCCCAATGGTGGCACTGAAGCTTTCTTT
CAWSHGPNGGTEAFF
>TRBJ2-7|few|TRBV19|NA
TGTGCCAGTAGTTATTATGATCCGGAGGGTTCCTACGAGCAGTACTTC
CASSYYDPEGSYEQYF
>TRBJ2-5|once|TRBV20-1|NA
TGCAGTGCTAGGGAAGGGCCGGTGCGGGAGACCCAGTACTTC
CSAREGPVRETQYF
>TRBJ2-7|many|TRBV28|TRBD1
TGTGCCAGCACGGTGGGACAGGGGGACTACGAGCAGTACTTC
CASTVGQGDYEQYF
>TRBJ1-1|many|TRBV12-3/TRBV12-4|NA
TGTGCCAGCAGAGCAGGGGAAGGGACTGAAGCTTTCTTT
CASRAGEGTEAFF
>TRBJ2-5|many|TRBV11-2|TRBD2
TGTGCCAGCAGCTCCCGAGCGGGGAGGGAGACCCAGTACTTC
CASSSRAGRETQYF
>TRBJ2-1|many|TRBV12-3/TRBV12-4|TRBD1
TGTGCCAGCAGCTCCCGACAGGGCTCCTACAATGAGCAGTTCTTC
CASSSRQGSYNEQFF
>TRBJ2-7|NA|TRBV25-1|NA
TGTGCCAGCAGACCCCTGGACTCCTCCTACGAGCAGTACTTC
CASRPLDSSYEQYF
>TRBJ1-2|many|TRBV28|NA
TGTGCCAGCACCCAAGGGGGGGCTAATGGCTACACCTTC
CASTQGGANGYTF
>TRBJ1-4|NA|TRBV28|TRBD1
TGTGCCAGCAGTTTCCCGACAGGGGAAAAACTGTTTTTT
CASSFPTGEKLFF
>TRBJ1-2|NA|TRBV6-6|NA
TGTGCCAGCAGTTACCCTGACAGGAATGGCTACACCTTC
CASSYPDRNGYTF
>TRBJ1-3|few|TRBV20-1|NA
TGCAGTGCTCGGCCGGGGCCCGGAAACACCATATATTTT
CSARPGPGNTIYF
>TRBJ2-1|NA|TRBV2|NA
TGTGCCAGCAGGGACTTACTCAATGAGCAGTTCTTC
CASRDLLNEQFF
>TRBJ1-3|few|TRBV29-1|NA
TGCAGCGTTGAGCGGAATGGAAACACCATATATTTT
CSVERNGNTIYF
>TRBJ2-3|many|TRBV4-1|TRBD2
TGCGCCAGCAGCCAAGGGCAAGCGGGGGCGGGAGATACGCAGTATTTT
CASSQGQAGAGDTQYF
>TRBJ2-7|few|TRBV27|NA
TGTGCCAGCAGTTTCATGGACTTCCCGTACGAGCAGTACTTC
CASSFMDFPYEQYF
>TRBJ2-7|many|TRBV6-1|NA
TGTGCCAGCAGTGAAGCGGTACAGAACCTCGGGGACGAGCAGTACTTC
CASSEAVQNLGDEQYF
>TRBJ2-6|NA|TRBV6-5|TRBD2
TGTGCCAGCAGTTACTTCGGGACTAGCGCCTCTGGGGCCAACGTCCTGACTTTC
CASSYFGTSASGANVLTF
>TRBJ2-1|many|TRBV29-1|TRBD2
TGCAGCGTTGAGAGGCTTACTAGCGACTATGAGCAGTTCTTC
CSVERLTSDYEQFF
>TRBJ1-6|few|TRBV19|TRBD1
TGTGCCAGTAGACACACCGACAGACAGGGAAGGGATTCACCCCTCCACTTT
CASRHTDRQGRDSPLHF
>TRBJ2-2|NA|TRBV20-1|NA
TGCAGTGCCACCTTTCGAGAAGGAGCCGGGGAGCTGTTTTTT
CSATFREGAGELFF
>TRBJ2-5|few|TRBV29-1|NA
TGCAGCGTTGAAGCGGGAGAGGGTCAAGAGACCCAGTACTTC
CSVEAGEGQETQYF
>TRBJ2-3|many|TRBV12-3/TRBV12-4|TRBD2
TGTGCCAGCAGTCTCGCGGGACTAGCGGGGAGGAGGTATTTT
CASSLAGLAGRRYF
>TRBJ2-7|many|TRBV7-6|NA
TGTGCCAGCAGCTCAACCGGGCCTCCCTACGAGCAGTACTTC
CASSSTGPPYEQYF
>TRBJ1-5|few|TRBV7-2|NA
TGTGCCAGCAGCTTTGATGTGGGAAATGGTAATCAGCCCCAGCATTTT
CASSFDVGNGNQPQHF
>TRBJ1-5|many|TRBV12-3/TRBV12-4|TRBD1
TGTGCCAGCAGTGCCGACAGGGGTAGCAATCAGCCCCAGCATTTT
CASSADRGSNQPQHF
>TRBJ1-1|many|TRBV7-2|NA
TGTGCCAGCAGCTTAGACGGGTGGCGCGAAGCTTTCTTT
CASSLDGWREAFF
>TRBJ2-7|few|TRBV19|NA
TGTGCCAGTAGTCTGGGGCGGGGCGGCTACGAGCAGTACTTC
CASSLGRGGYEQYF
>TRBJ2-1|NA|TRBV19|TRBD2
TGTGCCAGTAGTATAGAGGTAGCGGGAGGGCCCCAGCAGTTCTTC
CASSIEVAGGPQQFF
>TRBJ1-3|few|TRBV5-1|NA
TGCGCCAGCAGCCCAGAAGACTCTGGAAACACCATATATTTT
CASSPEDSGNTIYF
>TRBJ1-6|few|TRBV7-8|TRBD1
TGTGCCAGCAGCTCCGACCAGGGGGATAATTCACCCCTCCACTTT
CASSSDQGDNSPLHF
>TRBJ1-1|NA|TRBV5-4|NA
TGTGCCAGCAGCCCTCGGCAGGGCGCGCCTGAAGCTTTCTTT
CASSPRQGAPEAFF
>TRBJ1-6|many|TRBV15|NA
TGTGCCACCAGCAGCACCCCCGGTGCGCGGGCGGTCTCACCCCTCCACTTT
CATSSTPGARAVSPLHF
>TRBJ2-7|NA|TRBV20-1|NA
TGCAGTGCTAGAGATCAAACAGGAGTTCCCTCCTACGAGCAGTACTTC
CSARDQTGVPSYEQYF
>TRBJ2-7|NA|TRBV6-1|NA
TGTGCCAGCAGTGCCCTTAGTGGACAGCTCTCCTACGAGCAGTACTTC
CASSALSGQLSYEQYF
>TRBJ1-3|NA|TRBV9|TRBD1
TGTGCCAGCAGCGGGGGACAGGGTATAGGAAACACCATATATTTT
CASSGGQGIGNTIYF
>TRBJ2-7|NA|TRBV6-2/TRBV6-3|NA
TGTGCCGGCAGTGGGGACGTAGTAGCCTCCCCCTCCTACGAGCAGTACTTC
CAGSGDVVASPSYEQYF
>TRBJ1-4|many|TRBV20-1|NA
TGCAGTGCCAGAGGGGGGAGGCATGAAAAACTGTTTTTT
CSARGGRHEKLFF